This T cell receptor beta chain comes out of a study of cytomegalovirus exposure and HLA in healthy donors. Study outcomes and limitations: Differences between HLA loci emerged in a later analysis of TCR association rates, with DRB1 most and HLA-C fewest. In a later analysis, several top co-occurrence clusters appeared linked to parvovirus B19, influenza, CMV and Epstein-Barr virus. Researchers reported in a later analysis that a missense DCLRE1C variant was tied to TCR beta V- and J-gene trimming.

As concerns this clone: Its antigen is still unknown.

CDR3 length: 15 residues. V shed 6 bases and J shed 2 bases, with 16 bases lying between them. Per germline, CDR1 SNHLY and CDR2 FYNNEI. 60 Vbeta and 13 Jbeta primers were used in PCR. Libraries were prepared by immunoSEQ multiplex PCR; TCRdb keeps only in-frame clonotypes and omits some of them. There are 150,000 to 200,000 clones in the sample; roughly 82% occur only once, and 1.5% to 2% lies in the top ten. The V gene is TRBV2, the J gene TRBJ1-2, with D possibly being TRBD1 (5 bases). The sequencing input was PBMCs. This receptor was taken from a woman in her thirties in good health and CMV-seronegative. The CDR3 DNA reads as TGTGCCAGCAGGCCCACCAGCGGGGGGAACTATGGCTACACCTTC. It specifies CASRPTSGGNYGYTF.